A selection of T cell receptor beta chains follows, all from one sample in a study of blood T cell repertoires in COVID-19. TCRdb's copy holds only in-frame clones and misses some; the assay was immunoSEQ multiplex PCR. The sample includes tens of thousands of clones, under 80% of them seen just once. Sequencing was done on a sample of peripheral blood. These receptors all stem from a woman older than 75 with active or convalescent COVID-19. Each CDR3 is given with its conserved first and last residue. D genes are given only for firm matches. Size is stated for part of the rows, as once, few or many counts, or as a class when the clone is expanded.

clone_size d_call j_call v_call cdr3_aa cdr3_nt
once NA TRBJ1-4 TRBV4-3 CASSQGASQGNEKLFF TGCGCCAGCAGCCAAGGGGCGTCTCAGGGGAATGAAAAACTGTTTTTT
once TRBD2 TRBJ2-1 TRBV7-6 CASSLAASGNNEQFF TGTGCCAGCAGCTTAGCGGCTAGCGGAAACAATGAGCAGTTCTTC
NA TRBD1 TRBJ2-7 TRBV2 CASRRTGVHEQYF TGTGCCAGCAGAAGGACAGGGGTCCACGAGCAGTACTTC
NA NA TRBJ1-2 TRBV28 CVTSELNYGYTF TGTGTCACCTCGGAGCTAAACTATGGCTACACCTTC
NA NA TRBJ2-2 TRBV5-1 CASSLGREGGELFF TGCGCCAGCAGCCTTGGTCGGGAAGGCGGGGAGCTGTTTTTT
NA NA TRBJ1-2 TRBV2 CASSTKGTGRYGYTF TGTGCCAGCAGTACCAAGGGCACAGGGCGCTATGGCTACACCTTC
NA NA TRBJ2-3 TRBV28 CASSTLTSDTDTQYF TGTGCCAGCAGTACCTTGACTAGTGACACAGATACGCAGTATTTT
NA NA TRBJ2-2 TRBV11-2 CASSLDIWAWELFF TGTGCCAGCAGCTTAGATATATGGGCGTGGGAGCTGTTTTTT
NA TRBD1 TRBJ2-1 TRBV29-1 CSVDQSGQGGDNEQFF TGCAGCGTTGACCAAAGTGGACAGGGAGGTGACAATGAGCAGTTCTTC
NA NA TRBJ2-1 TRBV6-5 CASSSTDNEQFF TGTGCCAGCAGTTCTACGGACAATGAGCAGTTCTTC
once TRBD2 TRBJ2-1 TRBV27 CASKLAGGPSSYNEQFF TGTGCCAGCAAACTAGCGGGGGGCCCGAGCTCCTACAATGAGCAGTTCTTC
few TRBD1 TRBJ1-1 TRBV5-1 CASSLAGTGGFEAFF TGCGCCAGCAGCTTGGCCGGGACAGGGGGCTTTGAAGCTTTCTTT
NA NA TRBJ2-2 TRBV12-3/TRBV12-4 CASSFRRAGELFF NA
NA NA TRBJ1-2 TRBV14 CASSQDLIGEGYTF TGTGCCAGCAGCCAAGATTTGATCGGTGAAGGCTACACCTTC
NA NA TRBJ2-3 TRBV5-6 CASSPGPGTDTQYF TGTGCCAGCAGCCCAGGGCCCGGCACAGATACGCAGTATTTT
few TRBD2 TRBJ2-3 TRBV27 CASSILGLAGGVDGDTQYF TGTGCCAGCAGTATCTTAGGACTAGCGGGGGGGGTAGATGGAGATACGCAGTATTTT
once TRBD1 TRBJ2-7 TRBV27 CASRGARQGSYEQYF TGTGCCAGCAGGGGGGCAAGACAGGGTAGCTACGAGCAGTACTTC
NA NA TRBJ2-3 TRBV12-3/TRBV12-4 CASSLRGGDTQYF TGTGCCAGCAGCCTACGAGGGGGAGATACGCAGTATTTT
NA TRBD2 TRBJ2-5 TRBV2 CASSLETSSQETQYF TGTGCCAGCAGTCTCGAGACTAGCTCCCAAGAGACCCAGTACTTC
NA NA TRBJ1-1 TRBV11-2 CASSTGFKAEAFF TGTGCCAGCAGCACAGGTTTCAAGGCTGAAGCTTTCTTT
NA NA TRBJ2-3 TRBV30 CAWNAGFSDTQYF TGTGCCTGGAATGCGGGGTTCTCAGATACGCAGTATTTT
NA TRBD1 TRBJ1-3 TRBV5-1 CASSLQTGKGNTIYF TGCGCCAGCAGCTTGCAGACAGGGAAGGGAAACACCATATATTTT
NA TRBD1 TRBJ2-1 TRBV5-1 CASSLEGQALEQFF TGCGCCAGCAGCTTGGAAGGACAGGCGCTGGAGCAGTTCTTC
NA NA TRBJ2-5 TRBV20-1 CSVDGEETQYF TGCAGTGTGGACGGGGAAGAGACCCAGTACTTC
NA TRBD1 TRBJ2-7 TRBV6-6 CASSYGSGQGAYEQYF TGTGCCAGCAGTTACGGTTCGGGACAGGGGGCCTACGAGCAGTACTTC
NA NA TRBJ2-2 TRBV7-2 CASSDRGGLNTGELFF TGTGCCAGCAGCGACCGCGGGGGCCTTAACACCGGGGAGCTGTTTTTT
NA TRBD2 TRBJ2-7 TRBV19 CASKRTSGSSYEQYF TGTGCCAGTAAGCGTACTAGCGGGAGCTCCTACGAGCAGTACTTC
NA TRBD1 TRBJ2-1 TRBV6-6 CASRRDSEAYNEQFF TGTGCCAGCAGAAGGGACAGTGAGGCCTACAATGAGCAGTTCTTC
NA NA TRBJ1-4 TRBV5-6 CASSMGGRRGGSEKLFF TGTGCCAGCAGCATGGGGGGCAGGAGAGGCGGTAGTGAAAAACTGTTTTTT